The clone carrying this T cell receptor (beta chain) was seen ten or more times. The data derive from a study of CD8 T cells in ankylosing spondylitis. The CDR3 covers 12 residues. The germline V gene encodes CDR1 SGDLS and CDR2 YYNGEE. Trimming left V 4 bases short and J 8 bases short, with 12 bases between. A single record per CDR3 protein comes from TCRdb applying MiXCR to the 5' RACE reads. The sample includes roughly 7,300 distinct CDR3 sequences, around 8.7% of them seen just once. The gene calls are TRBV9 and TRBJ1-2; no definite D call. This receptor was identified in a male donor with ankylosing spondylitis or in good health (not recorded which). The specimen sequenced was blood, either unsorted or a sorted T cell fraction (not recorded which). The CDR3 nucleotides are TGTGCCAGCAGCTTAGGTTCGGGGGGCTACACCTTC. Amino acids: CASSLGSGGYTF.